Each of the 23 T cell receptor beta chains below was sequenced from the same sample in a study of human T cells and chemical hapten exposure (dated by TCRdb to the early 2020s). Sample time point, as interpreted from the label and publication: patch test 1, 2 weeks after DPC sensitization. The treatment or condition label corresponds to: therapeutic diphenylcyclopropenone sensitization with weekly scalp DPC. Library preparation used RACE. Sequencing instrument: NextSeq 500. TCRdb trimmed public reads at Q25 via fastp, called clones via MiXCR and kept in-frame beta chains. Every distinct CDR3 protein forms one entry, paired with its most common genes and DNA. This sample comprises nearly 80,000 distinct CDR3 sequences, approximately 10% of them detected only once. The ten top clones hold around 1.5% of the sample. The sequences come from whole blood, collected in connection with sensitization to the hapten diphenylcyclopropenone (DPC). These receptors were taken from a woman between 50 and 59 years old with alopecia areata. Some clones in this sample may be carry-over from other donors' samples.

This clonotype came up many times. The chain is built from TRBV6-2 or TRBV6-3 and TRBJ2-7; unclear D gene. The CDR3 contains 14 residues. Looked up from germline, CDR1 is MNHEY and CDR2 is SVGEGT. V gave up 6 bases and J gave up 0 bases, with 12 bases separating them. CDR3: CASSPRRSSYEQYF. CDR3 DNA sequence: TGTGCCAGCAGCCCCAGACGCAGCTCCTACGAGCAGTACTTC.

This clonotype was observed a few times. This chain connects TRBV6-5 to TRBJ2-2; D perhaps matches TRBD2 (5 bases). V lost 1 base to trimming and J lost 7 bases, with 19 bases between them. Germline CDR1 MNHEY, CDR2 SVGAGI. The CDR3 runs to 17 residues. The CDR3 protein is CASSYFPPRAGDGELFF. CDR3 DNA: TGTGCCAGCAGTTACTTCCCCCCGCGGGCCGGTGACGGGGAGCTGTTTTTT.

This clonotype has only a few counts. J is TRBJ1-6 and V is TRBV20-1, with TRBD1 matching over 9 bases. With 5 bases clipped from V and 7 bases from J, the junction kept 3 bases outside the gene matches. The CDR3 has 13 amino acids. Germline V gene sequence: CDR1 DFQATT, CDR2 SNEGSKA (reference sequence). CDR3 loop: CSAQDRGNSPLHF. The CDR3 DNA sequence: TGCAGTGCTCAGGACAGGGGAAATTCACCCCTCCACTTT.

V usage is TRBV6-5 and J usage is TRBJ2-7; 8 bases line up with TRBD2. This CDR3 is 16 amino acids long. V was pared by 0 bases and J by 5 bases, with 9 bases of the junction left unmatched. The germline V gene encodes CDR1 MNHEY and CDR2 SVGAGI. Written as DNA, the CDR3 is TGTGCCAGCAGTTACTCGAATCGCGGGAGGACGGACGAGCAGTACTTC. This sequence encodes CASSYSNRGRTDEQYF.

There are many counts of this clonotype. The chain has TRBV3-1 and TRBJ2-1; D not certain. CDR3 length: 16 amino acids. V was cut by 0 bases and J by 0 bases, with 9 bases left in between. Germline CDR1 is LGHDT and CDR2 is YNNKEL (reference sequence). The CDR3 spells CASSQDRQNSYNEQFF. CDR3 nucleotides: TGTGCCAGCAGCCAAGATCGTCAGAACTCCTACAATGAGCAGTTCTTC.

This clonotype came up a few times. The chain employs TRBV14 and TRBJ2-1, with D possibly TRBD2 on 6 matching bases. From germline, CDR1 is SGHDN and CDR2 FVKESK. The CDR3 loop spans 13 amino acids. With 4 bases removed from V and 10 bases from J, the gap between germline ends came to 14 bases. CDR3: CASSPSRSGEQFF. In DNA, the CDR3 is TGTGCCAGCAGCCCGAGTCGTAGCGGCGAGCAGTTCTTC.

This clonotype was observed many times. The chain carries TRBV6-5 and TRBJ2-7; 14 bases map to TRBD2. Germline CDR1 is MNHEY and CDR2 is SVGAGI. Losses at the gene ends were 2 bases for V and 7 bases for J; bases not matched to a gene: 10. The CDR3 consists of 17 residues. CDR3 sequence: CASSYRRLAGGPGEQYF. The DNA of the CDR3 is TGTGCCAGCAGTTACAGGCGACTAGCGGGAGGGCCCGGGGAGCAGTACTTC.

This chain connects TRBV20-1 to TRBJ2-7; D unclear. V lost 0 bases to trimming and J lost 5 bases, with 8 bases between them. This CDR3 spans 12 amino acids. The germline gives CDR1 DFQATT, CDR2 SNEGSKA (reference sequence). Here the CDR3 DNA reads TGCAGTGCTAGAGAGGCAGTCGACGAGCAGTACTTC. Translation: CSAREAVDEQYF.

The chain has TRBV2 and TRBJ2-1; unclear D gene. Germline CDR1 is SNHLY and CDR2 is FYNNEI. CDR3 length: 12 residues. Between the trimmed V and J ends, which lost 9 bases and 6 bases, there was a span of 12 bases. Written as DNA, the CDR3 is TGTGCCAGGGTCCCCCCCCGCAATGAGCAGTTCTTC. Its protein is CARVPPRNEQFF.

This chain links TRBV4-3 with TRBJ1-1; a possible D gene is TRBD1 (5 bases). Germline CDR1 and CDR2: LGHNA and YSLEER. Trimming took off 1 base at V and 2 bases at J, with 11 bases between the two ends. This CDR3 has 15 residues. The CDR3 DNA is TGCGCCAGCAGCCAAGGGACACGGGGAAACACTGAAGCTTTCTTT. It encodes CASSQGTRGNTEAFF.

Worth noting for this clonotype: At one end the junction does not follow the germline gene, possibly because of a read error. V usage is TRBV28 and J usage is TRBJ1-6; D not certain. The CDR3 runs 12 residues. Germline V CDR1 and CDR2: MDHEN, SYDVKM. CDR3 DNA: TGTGCCAGCACGGTTAATAATTCATCCCTCCACTTT. Protein: CASTVNNSSLHF.

The chain recombines TRBV5-4 with TRBJ2-5; tentatively, D is TRBD1 (6 bases). The CDR3 runs 13 residues. V shed 3 bases and J shed 7 bases, with 13 bases lying between them. The germline gives CDR1 SGHNT, CDR2 YYREEE (reference sequence). DNA for the CDR3: TGTGCCAGCAGCTCAACAGGGCAGGGGACCCAGTACTTC. Translating gives CASSSTGQGTQYF.

This clonotype was detected many times. The V gene is TRBV6-5, the J gene TRBJ2-1; maybe TRBD1 (6 bases). Trimming shortened V by 6 bases and J by 0 bases, and 15 bases separated the two germline ends. The CDR3 loop spans 16 amino acids. Germline CDR1 reads MNHEY; CDR2 reads SVGAGI. The CDR3 reads CASRPGTLNSYNEQFF. CDR3 sequence (DNA): TGTGCCAGCAGACCTGGGACATTAAACTCCTACAATGAGCAGTTCTTC.

The chain links TRBV18 to TRBJ1-1; 10 bases are shared with TRBD1. This CDR3 contains 14 residues. The germline gives CDR1 KGHSH, CDR2 LQKENI. With 4 bases clipped from V and 5 bases from J, the junction kept 4 bases outside the gene matches. The chain's CDR3 is CASSRTGGETEAFF. CDR3 DNA: TGTGCCAGCTCACGGACAGGGGGAGAAACTGAAGCTTTCTTT.

This clonotype was seen ten or more times. The J gene is TRBJ1-6, the V gene TRBV30; tentatively, D is TRBD1 (5 bases). This CDR3 contains 12 residues. The germline V gene encodes CDR1 GTSNPN and CDR2 SVGIG (reference sequence). V was cut by 0 bases and J by 14 bases, with 11 bases left in between. CDR3 bases: TGTGCCTGGAGTGTAACCAGAGGGGCCCTCCACTTT. It is translated as CAWSVTRGALHF.

This sequence joins TRBV29-1 and TRBJ2-1; perhaps TRBD1 as D (5 bases). The CDR3 extends over 11 amino acids. V lost 6 bases to trimming and J lost 4 bases, with 7 bases between them. Germline-derived CDR1 and CDR2 are SQVTM and ANQGSEA. The chain's CDR3 is CSVTEYNEQFF. The CDR3 DNA reads as TGCAGCGTGACAGAATACAATGAGCAGTTCTTC.

J is TRBJ1-6 and V is TRBV18; the D gene is possibly TRBD1 (6 bases). CDR1 is KGHSH, CDR2 LQKENI, per germline. The CDR3 extends over 14 amino acids. V lost 3 bases, J lost 7 bases, and 10 bases lay in between. CDR3 protein: CASSPTGKNSPLHF. CDR3 DNA sequence: TGTGCCAGCTCACCCACAGGGAAAAATTCACCCCTCCACTTT.

This clonotype has only a few counts. V gene TRBV20-1 combines with J gene TRBJ2-7; TRBD1 aligns across 12 bases. With V trimmed by 2 bases and J by 0 bases, 11 bases remained unmatched. Germline V CDR1 and CDR2: DFQATT, SNEGSKA (reference sequence). This CDR3 has 18 residues. This CDR3 reads CSARMPGQGATSSYEQYF. The CDR3 DNA sequence: TGCAGTGCTAGAATGCCGGGACAGGGGGCAACCAGCTCCTACGAGCAGTACTTC.

This clonotype has more than one count but fewer than ten. This chain uses TRBV4-3 with TRBJ2-3; D not certain. Trimming left V 4 bases short and J 0 bases short, with 14 bases between. This CDR3 has 16 amino acids. CDR1 is LGHNA and CDR2 is YSLEER in the germline V gene. This chain's CDR3 is CASSPSPTLSTDTQYF. CDR3 nucleotides: TGCGCCAGCAGCCCCTCCCCGACTCTTAGCACAGATACGCAGTATTTT.

V gene TRBV24-1 combines with J gene TRBJ2-3, with 10 bases lining up with TRBD2. The CDR3 loop spans 15 amino acids. Germline V lookup: CDR1 KGHDR, CDR2 SFDVKD. V lost 1 base, J lost 5 bases, and 2 bases stayed unmatched. Here the CDR3 reads CATSDFGLAEDTQYF. CDR3 coding DNA: TGTGCCACCAGTGATTTTGGACTAGCGGAAGATACGCAGTATTTT.

The chain carries TRBV30 and TRBJ1-1; D gene unclear. The CDR3 sequence is 13 residues long. Trimming cost V 3 bases and J 1 base, with 9 bases left between them. Germline loops: CDR1 GTSNPN, CDR2 SVGIG (reference sequence). The CDR3 is CAWSLTGNTEAFF. CDR3 bases: TGTGCCTGGAGCCTAACGGGGAACACTGAAGCTTTCTTT.

This clonotype was counted between two and nine times. The chain is built from TRBV2 and TRBJ2-1; 7 positions match TRBD2. CDR1 is SNHLY and CDR2 is FYNNEI in the germline V gene. The V segment lost 10 bases and the J segment 7 bases; nucleotides outside the gene matches: 10. The length of the CDR3 is 13 residues. The CDR3 DNA reads as TGTGCCACCCCCAGGACTAGTCTTAATGAGCAGTTCTTC. Protein sequence: CATPRTSLNEQFF.

The V gene is TRBV12-3 or TRBV12-4, the J gene TRBJ1-1; the D gene is possibly TRBD1 (5 bases). With 6 bases removed from V and 4 bases from J, the gap between germline ends came to 15 bases. This CDR3 has 14 residues. The CDR3, as DNA: TGTGCCAGCAGCCCCTTTACAGGAACCACTGAAGCTTTCTTT. This sequence encodes CASSPFTGTTEAFF.